This T cell receptor beta chain was captured in a study of cytomegalovirus exposure and HLA in healthy donors. Between the trimmed V and J ends, which lost 5 bases and 0 bases, there was a span of 7 bases. Germline lookup yields CDR1 MGHDK and CDR2 SYGVNS. This CDR3 has 13 amino acids. Vbeta (60) and Jbeta (13) primers were used in the PCR. TCRdb keeps only in-frame clones here, not all; method: immunoSEQ multiplex PCR. The repertoire holds over 150,000 clones, with around 80% as singletons. The study's findings and limits: Only CMV serostatus was available as immune exposure information.

For this clone: The antigen remains unidentified.

This clonotype originated in a woman aged 50 to 60 in good health and CMV-seropositive. The sample was PBMCs. The chain links TRBV25-1 to TRBJ1-1; D is ambiguous. The CDR3 region is CASSPPVNTEAFF. In nucleotides, the CDR3 is TGTGCCAGCAGTCCACCAGTGAACACTGAAGCTTTCTTT.